This TCR beta chain was found in a study of molecular identifiers for immune sequencing clone quantification. Both previously described methods and listed TCR primers were employed to make bulk TCR libraries. A single record per CDR3 protein comes from TCRdb applying MiXCR to the PCR reads. Among more than 550,000 distinct CDR3 sequences, about 25% were seen once, and the ten largest hold 0.78%. The CDR3 has 15 residues. The V gene's germline CDR1 is SGHVS and CDR2 FNYEAQ. The germline V and J ends were trimmed by 1 base and 0 bases, with 7 bases remaining between them. This clonotype was counted between two and nine times. Antigen specificity is unknown. Findings and limits, study-wide: Effector cells kept over 99% of their molecules in clones above 20 RNA copies, while naive cells kept under 1% there. For highly expanded clones, sizes could be underestimated when identical TCR molecules share a barcode. Among 800,000 to 1,000,000 naive cells, spiked Jurkat TCR RNA from a single cell was reportedly detectable.

Sequencing was carried out using naive CD8+ T cells from blood, with Jurkat cell RNA spiked in. Subset defined: FACS-sorted CD8+CD4-CCR7+CD45RA+ naive T cells. The chain combines TRBV7-6 with TRBJ2-1, with D hard to call. The origin of this receptor is a human donor in good health. Some libraries in this study had Jurkat cell RNA spiked in. The CDR3 DNA is TGTGCCAGCAGCTTAGGTGAGGTCTCCTACAATGAGCAGTTCTTC. Amino acid sequence: CASSLGEVSYNEQFF.